This record looks at one TCR beta chain sequence and its context. The data stem from a study of T cell clonotyping in hematopoietic cell transplantation. The repertoire was sequenced with immunoSEQ multiplex PCR; TCRdb's copy has only in-frame clones and lacks some. Altogether approximately 16,000 clones are present, around 90% being singletons, with the ten largest covering 2.5% to 3%. The CDR3 runs to 16 residues. CDR1 is LGHNA, CDR2 YNFKEQ, per germline. The V gene end was trimmed by 4 bases and the J gene end by 2 bases; junction bases not matched to a gene: 6. The source is a man in his fifties or sixties in good health. Some clones in this sample may be carry-over from other donors' samples. The chain is built from TRBV4-2 and TRBJ2-7; TRBD2 matches at 12 bases. The sample consisted of peripheral blood mononuclear cells. The CDR3, as DNA: TGTGCCAGCAGCCCCTTTCTAGCGGGGGGGCCCTACGAGCAGTACTTC. Translating it yields CASSPFLAGGPYEQYF.